The T cell receptor (beta chain) under discussion was sequenced for a study of T cells in Graves' hyperthyroidism and ophthalmopathy (dated by TCRdb to about 2019). In terms of the full investigation: Peripheral blood samples were taken at the time of initial diagnosis, prior to any treatment. To identify TCR V-J signatures that set the groups apart, the researchers used a discovery cohort of 100 or so patients, made up of about 44 with Graves' ophthalmopathy and 57 with stable Graves' hyperthyroidism. Whether ophthalmopathy could be predicted prospectively was tested in an independent validation cohort made up of under 20 hyperthyroidism patients plus 17 patients who later progressed to ophthalmopathy. The 90 to 100 discovery patients were randomly split 7:3 into training and test sets. In addition, the study compared T-cell repertoires in thyroid tissue and in blood from roughly 6 Graves' hyperthyroidism patients. After blood sampling, hyperthyroidism patients were treated with methimazole at a starting dose of 30 mg daily, and ophthalmopathy patients were treated with high-dose intravenous methylprednisolone. The paper describes TCR Vbeta CDR3 sequencing of 120 to 150 peripheral blood samples, made up of 43 ophthalmopathy patients, 70 to 75 hyperthyroidism patients and 17 progressor patients.

The TCR beta CDR3 regions were amplified from the RNA transcripts. A first-round RT-PCR of the TCR CDR3 used the HTBI primer set with the Qiagen OneStep RT-PCR kit. The libraries were constructed in a second round of multiplex PCR and then size-selected and purified. Libraries were sequenced paired-end with 100 bp reads on an Illumina HiSeq2000. The authors' analysis ran thus. Raw data were processed with SOAPnuke, discarding reads with adapters, uncalled bases, mean Phred below 15, or no exact constant-primer or identifier match. COPE v1.2.5 was used to merge the high-quality paired reads, and each unique nucleotide sequence was defined as a clonotype. MiTCR v1.1 was used to align the clonotypes against IMGT TRBV, TRBD and TRBJ reference segments. Only V-J combinations with frequency above 0.0001, covering about 99% of repertoires, were analysed. A TCS score was defined as the ratio between F50 (clonal expansion) and ExV (chaos), using BLOSUM62-based TCRdist between CDR3 peptides within each V-J. Welch's t-statistics and random forest reduced roughly 530 V-J features to 13, which were used in a naive Bayes classifier (R e1071). The public reads were reanalyzed by TCRdb: fastp trimming at Q25, MiXCR alignment, in-frame beta chains only. Records with the same CDR3 protein are collapsed into one entry carrying the most frequent genes and DNA. TCRdb, not the authors, supplied the V and J calls. The sample profile shows 480,000 or so distinct CDR3 sequences; approximately 15% of them were found once. The ten largest clonotypes hold 15% to 20% of the sample.

A patient counted as having stable Graves' hyperthyroidism if no progression to ophthalmopathy occurred over 18 months of follow-up. The hyperthyroidism patients were between 18 and 65 years old and newly diagnosed, with a disease duration of less than 2 months. Exclusion was applied to patients with uncontrolled infections, other autoimmune diseases, pregnancy or lactation. Clinical symptoms, serum thyroxine and TRAb, thyroid ultrasound, and orbital computed tomography formed the basis for the diagnoses. PBMCs were separated from 10 ml of fresh peripheral blood using Ficoll-Paque density gradient centrifugation. Total RNA was extracted with Trizol reagent, and quality was checked on an Agilent 2100 Bioanalyzer. On this clonotype itself: Its specific antigen is unknown. Nothing much larger sits one base from this clone, and base qualities are not available.

Overall study results and their limits: In cross-validation, a model built on a 13 V-J signature told ophthalmopathy apart from stable hyperthyroidism with under 90% sensitivity and about 81% specificity, and in testing the same model reached 80%/75%. Blood samples also contained most of the expanded thyroid clonotypes (frequency above 0.001), which suggests that blood repertoires may reflect thyroid immune responses. No statistical method was used to set the sample size in advance, and investigators knew the group allocation. In validation, the model predicted progression to ophthalmopathy a median of roughly six months before onset, with approximately 70% sensitivity and roughly 72% specificity.

Via the germline V gene (reference sequence), CDR1 is SSHAT and CDR2 FNYEAQ. There are 16 amino acids in the CDR3, from cysteine to phenylalanine inclusive. The sequence is cut down to CDR3 DNA, 48 bases in frame from base 1. The material sequenced was blood. The chain links TRBV7-7 with TRBJ2-2, with 11 bases matching TRBD2. This sequence was found in a woman aged 18-29 years with Graves' hyperthyroidism. The nucleotide sequence reads as follows: TGTGCTAGCGGCCCGACTAGCGGGATGAACACCGGGGAGCTGTTTTTT. Its translation is CASGPTSGMNTGELFF.